Presented here are 12 T cell receptor beta chains from one specimen sequenced in a study of T cells in women clearing cervical HPV infection. Sequencing was performed with immunoSEQ multiplex PCR; in TCRdb, only in-frame clones are kept and a portion is missing. The sample holds tens of thousands of clones. Sequenced sample: blood buffy coat. The receptors were sampled from a woman between 18 and 75 years old with a cervical HPV16 infection that either progressed to CIN3+ or cleared (not recorded which).

Notes on this clone: The sequenced fragment ends 3 residues before the CDR3 boundary, so the rest is inferred from the germline J gene. V usage is TRBV4-1 and J usage is TRBJ2-7; D is perhaps TRBD2 (5 bases). V was shortened by 2 bases and J by 2 bases, with 10 bases between the two germline ends. CDR3 length equals 14 residues. In germline, CDR1 is MGHRA, CDR2 YSYEKL. The DNA read from the CDR3 is TGCGCCAGCAGCCAAATAGAGACTACCTACGAG. It translates to CASSQIETTYE. The entire CDR3 is CASSQIETTYEQYF.

About this clone itself: The CDR3 end lies 3 residues beyond the end of the read and is filled in from the germline J gene. The chain couples TRBV20-1 to TRBJ2-1, with a possible D match to TRBD1 (6 bases). Trimming removed 5 bases at V and 9 bases at J, with 23 bases between. The germline V gene encodes CDR1 DFQATT and CDR2 SNEGSKA (reference sequence). This CDR3 comprises 15 residues. CDR3 protein: CSAPWGQGFTIEQFF. CDR3 bases read: TGCAGTGCTCCGTGGGGGCAGGGATTCACAATTGAG.

Points on this clone: The read is 3 residues too short to cover the CDR3 end, so that end is filled in from the germline J gene. V is TRBV20-1 and J is TRBJ1-3; D unresolved. The CDR3 is made up of 14 amino acids. Germline-derived CDR1 and CDR2 are DFQATT and SNEGSKA (reference sequence). The V end was cut by 0 bases, the J end by 4 bases, with 10 bases between. CDR3 protein: CSARDPQGGNTIYF. The part of the CDR3 DNA that was read is TGCAGTGCTAGAGATCCTCAAGGGGGAAACACC.

Regarding this clone: The CDR3 end is not reached by the read, which stops 3 residues before it; the germline J gene fills it in. This chain joins TRBV10-1 and TRBJ1-2, with TRBD1 matching over 8 bases. The CDR3 is 15 amino acids. Germline-derived CDR1 and CDR2 are WNHNN and SYGVQD (reference sequence). The CDR3 region is CASSADRGGTRGYTF. The DNA read from the CDR3 is TGCGCCAGCAGCGCAGACAGGGGAGGAACTCGCGGC.

On this clone: The DNA ends 3 residues before the CDR3 does, and the rest of the CDR3 is filled in from the germline J gene. The V and J genes are TRBV2 and TRBJ2-2; 8 bases are shared with TRBD2. V lost 5 bases and J lost 1; bases outside the gene matches: 6. Germline V gene lookup returns CDR1 SNHLY and CDR2 FYNNEI. The CDR3 extends over 16 amino acids. This chain's CDR3 is CASSWSGGRNTGELFF. The covered CDR3 bases are TGTGCCAGCAGTTGGAGCGGGGGCCGGAACACCGGGGAG.

With regard to this clone: Read sequence stops 3 residues before the CDR3 end, and the germline J gene provides the missing end. V usage is TRBV20-1 and J usage is TRBJ2-5, with D tentatively TRBD2 (6 bases). Germline V gives CDR1 DFQATT, CDR2 SNEGSKA (reference sequence). This CDR3 spans 13 amino acids. The V gene lost 0 bases and the J gene lost 5 bases, with 10 bases spanning the gap. The sequenced CDR3 bases are TGCAGTGCTAGAGACGGGGGATGGGAGACC. Its translation is CSARDGGWET. The full-length CDR3 reads as CSARDGGWETQYF.

Details on this clone: The read is 3 residues too short to cover the CDR3 end, so that end is filled in from the germline J gene. The chain has TRBV7-2 and TRBJ2-1; D is unclear. Between the trimmed V and J ends, which lost 3 bases and 8 bases, there was a span of 5 bases. Germline CDR1 SGHTA, CDR2 FQGNSA. The CDR3 runs 11 residues. CDR3 protein: CASSFPHEQFF. The covered CDR3 bases are TGTGCCAGCAGCTTTCCTCATGAG.

Of note for this clone: The CDR3 end is not reached by the read, which stops 3 residues before it; the germline J gene fills it in. The V gene is TRBV28, the J gene TRBJ2-1, with D possibly TRBD2 on 6 matching bases. CDR1 MDHEN and CDR2 SYDVKM come from the germline V gene. V was shortened by 5 bases and J by 4 bases, with 18 bases between the two germline ends. This CDR3 has 16 residues. The DNA read from the CDR3 is TGTGCCAGCAGTACCCTTAGTGGGGGGACTTACAATGAG. It is translated as CASSTLSGGTYNE. The entire CDR3 protein is CASSTLSGGTYNEQFF. The entire variable domain, with the rest obtained from reference TRBV28 and TRBJ2-1, is as follows: DVKVTQSSRYLVKRTGEKVFLECVQDMDHENMFWYRQDPGLGLRLIYFSYDVKMKEKGDIPEGYSVSREKKERFSLILESASTNQTSMYLCASSTLSGGTYNEQFFGPGTRLTVL.

Concerning this clone: The CDR3 end falls 3 residues outside the read, so it is completed with the germline J gene. The chain combines TRBV6-1 with TRBJ2-7; TRBD1 is a possible D gene (6 bases). The CDR3 runs 15 residues. The V gene's germline CDR1 is MNHNS and CDR2 SASEGT. V lost 1 base and J 0 bases, leaving 10 bases between the germline ends. CDR3 DNA (partial): TGTGCCAGCAGTGAAGAGGTGGGGGCCTCCTACGAG. As protein: CASSEEVGASYE. The whole CDR3 is CASSEEVGASYEQYF.

As for this clone: The read terminates 3 residues before the CDR3 end, so the remaining end is supplied by the germline J gene. This chain uses TRBV5-5 with TRBJ1-1; 7 bases are a match to TRBD1. This CDR3 spans 15 amino acids. Germline-derived CDR1 and CDR2 are SGHKS and YYEKEE (reference sequence). The V and J ends lost 0 bases and 2 bases, in that order; junction bases with no gene match: 4. The CDR3 loop reads CASSLVRQGNTEAFF. The sequenced part of the CDR3 DNA is TGTGCCAGCAGCTTGGTGCGACAGGGAAACACTGAA.

Note on this clone: The read halts 3 residues ahead of the CDR3 end, with the missing end drawn from the germline J gene. The chain links TRBV12-5 to TRBJ2-5, with D possibly being TRBD1 (5 bases). The germline V and J ends were trimmed by 2 bases and 5 bases, with 9 bases remaining between them. The CDR3 is 13 residues long. Germline lookup yields CDR1 LGHNT and CDR2 FRNRAP. CDR3 DNA (partial): TGTGCTAGTGGTTTGCAGGGCGCGGAGACC. Translation: CASGLQGAET. Given in full, the CDR3 is CASGLQGAETQYF.

Remarks on this clone: Read sequence stops 3 residues before the CDR3 end, and the germline J gene provides the missing end. This chain uses TRBV20-1 with TRBJ1-1; D perhaps matches TRBD1 (5 bases). The CDR3 contains 13 residues. Germline V lookup: CDR1 DFQATT, CDR2 SNEGSKA (reference sequence). Trimming removed 3 bases at V and 3 bases at J, with 11 bases between. This chain's CDR3 is CSASPGGDTEAFF. CDR3 DNA (partial): TGCAGTGCTAGCCCGGGAGGGGACACTGAA.